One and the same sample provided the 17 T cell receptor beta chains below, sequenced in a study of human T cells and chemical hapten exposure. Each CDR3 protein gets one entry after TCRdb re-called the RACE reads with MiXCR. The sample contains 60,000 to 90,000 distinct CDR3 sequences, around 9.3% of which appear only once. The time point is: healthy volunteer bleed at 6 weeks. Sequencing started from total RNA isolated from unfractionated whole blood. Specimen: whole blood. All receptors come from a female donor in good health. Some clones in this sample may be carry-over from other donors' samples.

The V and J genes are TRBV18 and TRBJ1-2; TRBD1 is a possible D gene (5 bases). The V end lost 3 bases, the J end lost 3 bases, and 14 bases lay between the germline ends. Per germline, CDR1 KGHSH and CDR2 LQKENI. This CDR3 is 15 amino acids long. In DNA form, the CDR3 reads TGTGCCAGCTCACCCTTTACAGACAGTCACTATGGCTACACCTTC. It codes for CASSPFTDSHYGYTF.

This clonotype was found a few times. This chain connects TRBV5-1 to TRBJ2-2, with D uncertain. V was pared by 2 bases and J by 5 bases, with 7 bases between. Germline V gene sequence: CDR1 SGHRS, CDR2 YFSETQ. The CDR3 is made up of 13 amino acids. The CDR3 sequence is CASSFEGTGELFF. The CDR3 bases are TGCGCCAGCAGCTTCGAAGGAACCGGGGAGCTGTTTTTT. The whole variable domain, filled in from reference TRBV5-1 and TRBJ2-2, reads KAGVTQTPRYLIKTRGQQVTLSCSPISGHRSVSWYQQTPGQGLQFLFEYFSETQRNKGNFPGRFSGRQFSNSRSEMNVSTLELGDSALYLCASSFEGTGELFFGEGSRLTVL.

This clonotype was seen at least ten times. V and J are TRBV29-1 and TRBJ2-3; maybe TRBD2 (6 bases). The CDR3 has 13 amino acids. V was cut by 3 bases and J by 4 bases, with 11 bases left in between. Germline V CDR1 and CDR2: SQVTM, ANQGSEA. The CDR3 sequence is CSVDQGGADTQYF. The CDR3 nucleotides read TGCAGCGTTGATCAAGGCGGGGCAGATACGCAGTATTTT.

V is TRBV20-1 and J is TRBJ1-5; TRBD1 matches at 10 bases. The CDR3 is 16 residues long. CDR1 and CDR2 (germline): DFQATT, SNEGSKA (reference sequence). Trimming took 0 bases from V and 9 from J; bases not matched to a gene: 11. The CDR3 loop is CSARDRRTGGFRPQHF. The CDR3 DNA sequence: TGCAGTGCTAGAGACCGCCGGACAGGGGGGTTTCGGCCCCAGCATTTT.

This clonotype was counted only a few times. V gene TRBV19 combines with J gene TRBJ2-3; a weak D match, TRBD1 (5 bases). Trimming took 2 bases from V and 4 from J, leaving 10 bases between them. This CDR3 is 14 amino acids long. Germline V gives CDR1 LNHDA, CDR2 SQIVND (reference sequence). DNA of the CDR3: TGTGCCAGTAGTATACGTCAGGGTTCAGATACGCAGTATTTT. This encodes CASSIRQGSDTQYF.

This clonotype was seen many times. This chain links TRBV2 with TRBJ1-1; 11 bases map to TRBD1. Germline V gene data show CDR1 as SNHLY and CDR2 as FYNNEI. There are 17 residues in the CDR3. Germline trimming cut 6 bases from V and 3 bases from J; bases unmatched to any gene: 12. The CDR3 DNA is TGTGCCAGCAGCCGAGGACAGGGGGCTCCCGACGACACTGAAGCTTTCTTT. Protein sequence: CASSRGQGAPDDTEAFF.

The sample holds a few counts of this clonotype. CDR3 amino acids: CATSDPRQGVREKLFF. DNA for the CDR3: TGTGCCACCAGTGATCCTCGACAGGGCGTTAGAGAAAAACTGTTTTTT. The V gene is TRBV24-1, the J gene TRBJ1-4, with 7 bases aligning to TRBD1. CDR3 size: 16 residues. Germline-derived CDR1 and CDR2 are KGHDR and SFDVKD. Trimming cost V 3 bases and J 8 bases; bases outside gene matches: 11.

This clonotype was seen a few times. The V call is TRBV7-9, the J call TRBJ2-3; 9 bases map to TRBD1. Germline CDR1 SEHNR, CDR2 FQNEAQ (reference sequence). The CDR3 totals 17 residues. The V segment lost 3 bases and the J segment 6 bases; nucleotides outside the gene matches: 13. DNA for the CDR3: TGTGCCAGCAGCTTCCCCGCCCGGACAGGGGACATGGATACGCAGTATTTT. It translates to CASSFPARTGDMDTQYF.

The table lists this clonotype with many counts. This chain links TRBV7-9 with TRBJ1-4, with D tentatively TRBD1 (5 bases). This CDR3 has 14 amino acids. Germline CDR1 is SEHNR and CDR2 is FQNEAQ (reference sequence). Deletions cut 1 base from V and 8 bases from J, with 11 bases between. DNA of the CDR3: TGTGCCAGCAGCTTAGTACGGGACGGAGAAAAACTGTTTTTT. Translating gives CASSLVRDGEKLFF.

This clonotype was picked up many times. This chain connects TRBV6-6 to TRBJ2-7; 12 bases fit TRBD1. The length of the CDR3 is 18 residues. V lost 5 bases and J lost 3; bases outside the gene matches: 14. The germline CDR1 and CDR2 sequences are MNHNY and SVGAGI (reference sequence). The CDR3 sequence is CASSGGTGGLAVLYEQYF. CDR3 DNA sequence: TGTGCCAGCAGTGGAGGGACAGGGGGCCTTGCTGTCCTCTACGAGCAGTACTTC.

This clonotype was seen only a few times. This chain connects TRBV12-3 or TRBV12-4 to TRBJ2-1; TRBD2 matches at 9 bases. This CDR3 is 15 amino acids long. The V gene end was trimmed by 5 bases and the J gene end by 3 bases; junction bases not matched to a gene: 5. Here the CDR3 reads CASSPLAGRYNEQFF. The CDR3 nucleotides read TGTGCCAGCAGTCCCCTAGCGGGGCGCTACAATGAGCAGTTCTTC.

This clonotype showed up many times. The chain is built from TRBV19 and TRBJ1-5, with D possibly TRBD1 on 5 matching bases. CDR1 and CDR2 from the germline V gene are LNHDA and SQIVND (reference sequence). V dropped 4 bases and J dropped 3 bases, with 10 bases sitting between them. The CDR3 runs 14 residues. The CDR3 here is CASSKDSFNQPQHF. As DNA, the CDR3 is TGTGCCAGTAGTAAAGACAGTTTCAATCAGCCCCAGCATTTT. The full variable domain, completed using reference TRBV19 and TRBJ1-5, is DGGITQSPKYLFRKEGQNVTLSCEQNLNHDAMYWYRQDPGQGLRLIYYSQIVNDFQKGDIAEGYSVSREKKESFPLTVTSAQKNPTAFYLCASSKDSFNQPQHFGDGTRLSIL.

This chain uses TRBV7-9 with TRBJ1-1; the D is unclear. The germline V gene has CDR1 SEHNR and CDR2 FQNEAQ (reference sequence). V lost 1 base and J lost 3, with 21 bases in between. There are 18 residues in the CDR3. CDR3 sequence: CASSLEEGFARPDTEAFF. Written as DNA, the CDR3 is TGTGCCAGCAGCTTAGAGGAGGGATTCGCGCGTCCGGACACTGAAGCTTTCTTT.

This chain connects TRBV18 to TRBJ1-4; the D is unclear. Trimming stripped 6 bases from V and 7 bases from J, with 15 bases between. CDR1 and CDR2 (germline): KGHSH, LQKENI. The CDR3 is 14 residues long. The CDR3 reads CASSERGFGEKLFF. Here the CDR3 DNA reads TGTGCCAGCTCTGAACGGGGTTTTGGTGAAAAACTGTTTTTT.

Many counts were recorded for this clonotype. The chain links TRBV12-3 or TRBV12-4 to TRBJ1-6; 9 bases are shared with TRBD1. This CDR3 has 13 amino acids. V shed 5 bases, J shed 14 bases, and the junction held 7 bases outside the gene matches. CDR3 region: CASSHSTGGSLHF. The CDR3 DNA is TGTGCCAGCAGTCATTCGACAGGGGGGTCCCTCCACTTT.

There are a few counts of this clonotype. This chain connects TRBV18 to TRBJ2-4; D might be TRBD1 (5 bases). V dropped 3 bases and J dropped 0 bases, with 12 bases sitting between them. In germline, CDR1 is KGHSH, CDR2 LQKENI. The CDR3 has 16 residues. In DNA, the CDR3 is TGTGCCAGCTCACCCGCAGGGCGGCTAGCCAAAAACATTCAGTACTTC. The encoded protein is CASSPAGRLAKNIQYF.

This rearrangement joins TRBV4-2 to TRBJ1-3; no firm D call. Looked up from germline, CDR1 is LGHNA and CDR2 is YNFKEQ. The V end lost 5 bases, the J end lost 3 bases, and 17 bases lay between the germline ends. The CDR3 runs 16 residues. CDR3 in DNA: TGTGCCAGCAGCGGGCGGGTCCGCGGACTTGGAAACACCATATATTTT. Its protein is CASSGRVRGLGNTIYF.